These T cell receptor beta chains were read from a single sample in a study of shared clonotypes between healthy human individuals. TCRdb keeps only in-frame clones here, not all; method: immunoSEQ multiplex PCR. The sample carries about 1.1 million clones, 70% to 80% recorded once. Material for sequencing was memory CD4+ T cells from PBMCs. All receptors come from a man aged 18 to 35 in good health. Some clones in this sample may be carry-over from other donors' samples. The CDR3 runs from the conserved cysteine through the conserved F or W. The order of the fields is CDR3 DNA, CDR3 protein, clone size, J gene, V gene, D gene. A D gene is named only where the DNA matches it firmly. Not all rows give a size; the values are once, few, many and, for expanded clones, a class.

TGCGCCAGCAGCCAAGTTACCGGGGCCACTGAAGCTTTCTTT,CASSQVTGATEAFF,.,TRBJ1-1,TRBV4-3,.
TGCGCCAGCAGCTTGGACAGCACCGGGGAGCTGTTTTTT,CASSLDSTGELFF,.,TRBJ2-2,TRBV5-1,.
TGTGCCAGCAGCTTATATGGCAGGGGGAACGCGCAGTATTTT,CASSLYGRGNAQYF,.,TRBJ2-3,TRBV11-2,TRBD1
TGTGCCAGCAGCCCTGTCGGCACAGGGGAGACTGAAGCTTTCTTT,CASSPVGTGETEAFF,few,TRBJ1-1,TRBV5-6,TRBD1
TGTGCCAGCTCACCACCGGACAGGGTCAAGTCTGGGGCCAACGTCCTGACTTTC,CASSPPDRVKSGANVLTF,few,TRBJ2-6,TRBV18,TRBD1
TGCGCCAGCAGCATACAGGGGGATGGCAATCAGCCCCAGCATTTT,CASSIQGDGNQPQHF,.,TRBJ1-5,TRBV5-1,TRBD1
TGTGCCAGCTCACCGACGGGACAGGCCGACCGTAATTCACCCCTCCACTTT,CASSPTGQADRNSPLHF,.,TRBJ1-6,TRBV18,TRBD1
TGTGCCAGCAGCCGAGGGACTGACTGGGTTGGGCAGTACTTC,CASSRGTDWVGQYF,.,TRBJ2-7,TRBV28,.
TGTGCCAGCAGGTCGGCAGCCTACGAGCAGTACTTC,CASRSAAYEQYF,.,TRBJ2-7,TRBV28,.
TGTGCCAGCAGCAGCAGGCAGGGAAACGACGAGCAGTACTTC,CASSSRQGNDEQYF,.,TRBJ2-7,TRBV11-1,.
TGTGCCAGCAGCTCCCGGACTAGCGGGAGGAGGGGGGGTGAGCAGTTCTTC,CASSSRTSGRRGGEQFF,once,TRBJ2-1,TRBV7-2,TRBD2
TGTGCCAGCAGTGTCGGCGGAATCCGGTCCACCGGGGAGCTGTTTTTT,CASSVGGIRSTGELFF,.,TRBJ2-2,TRBV2,.
TGTGCCAGCAGTTTAAGACAGGGAGGAACTGAAGCTTTCTTT,CASSLRQGGTEAFF,.,TRBJ1-1,TRBV27,TRBD1
TGTGCCAGCAGCTTTCCGGTCAACACCGGGGAGCTGTTTTTT,CASSFPVNTGELFF,.,TRBJ2-2,TRBV7-6,.
TGTGCCACCTCAGTGGGCCCACAAACTCCCTGGGGGGCCAACGTCCTGACTTTC,CATSVGPQTPWGANVLTF,many,TRBJ2-6,TRBV19,.
TGCGCCAGCAGCTTGGAACAGGACCGCTACACCTTC,CASSLEQDRYTF,.,TRBJ1-2,TRBV5-1,.
TGTGCCAGCAGATCCGGGACAGGGTCGGCCGGGGAGCTGTTTTTT,CASRSGTGSAGELFF,.,TRBJ2-2,TRBV6-5,TRBD1
TGTGCCAGCAGGGGACTGTTGGGGGTCCCCTACGAGCAGTACTTC,CASRGLLGVPYEQYF,.,TRBJ2-7,TRBV28,.